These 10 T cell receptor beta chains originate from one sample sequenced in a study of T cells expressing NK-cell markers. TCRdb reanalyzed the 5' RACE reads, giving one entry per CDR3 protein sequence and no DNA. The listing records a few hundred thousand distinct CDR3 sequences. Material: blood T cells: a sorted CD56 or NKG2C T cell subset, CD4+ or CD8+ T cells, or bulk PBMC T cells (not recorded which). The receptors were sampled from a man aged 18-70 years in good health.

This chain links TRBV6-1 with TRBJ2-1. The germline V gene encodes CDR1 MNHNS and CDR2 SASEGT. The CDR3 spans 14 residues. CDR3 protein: CASTVGGSYNEQFF.

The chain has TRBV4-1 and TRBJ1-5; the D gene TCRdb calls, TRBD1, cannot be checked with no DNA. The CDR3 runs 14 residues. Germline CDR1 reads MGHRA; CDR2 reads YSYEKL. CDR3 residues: CASSHSGPNQPQHF.

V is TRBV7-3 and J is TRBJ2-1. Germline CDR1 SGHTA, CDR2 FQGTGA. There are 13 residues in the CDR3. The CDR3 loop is CASSKERVNEQFF.

The CDR3 is CASTRAATDIIEQYF. The chain links TRBV6-2 or TRBV6-3 to TRBJ2-7; TCRdb's D gene call, TRBD1, goes unchecked for lack of DNA. The CDR3 extends over 15 amino acids. Germline loops: CDR1 MNHEY, CDR2 SVGEGT.

The CDR3 region is CASSLAMDRGYEQYF. The V gene is TRBV6-1, the J gene TRBJ2-7; TCRdb's assignment of TRBD1 cannot be checked, as there is no DNA. Germline V gene data show CDR1 as MNHNS and CDR2 as SASEGT. The CDR3 loop spans 15 amino acids.

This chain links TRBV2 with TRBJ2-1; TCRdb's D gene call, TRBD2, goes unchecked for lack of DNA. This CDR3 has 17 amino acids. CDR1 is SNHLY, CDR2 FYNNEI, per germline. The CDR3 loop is CASLSPAGELLYNEQFF.

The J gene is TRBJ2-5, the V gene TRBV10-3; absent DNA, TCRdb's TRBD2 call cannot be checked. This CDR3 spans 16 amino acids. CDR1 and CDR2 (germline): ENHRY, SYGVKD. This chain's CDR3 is CAISDFEGLGQETQYF.

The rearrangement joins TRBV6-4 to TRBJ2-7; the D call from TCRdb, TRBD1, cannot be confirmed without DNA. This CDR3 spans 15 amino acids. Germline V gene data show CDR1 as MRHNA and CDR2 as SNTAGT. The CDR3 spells CASSDYFARRGSKYF.

The CDR3 region is CASSLILAGADTQYF. V usage is TRBV11-2 and J usage is TRBJ2-3; TCRdb names TRBD1, which stays unverified in the absence of DNA. Germline V gene lookup returns CDR1 SGHAT and CDR2 FQNNGV. The CDR3 has 15 residues.

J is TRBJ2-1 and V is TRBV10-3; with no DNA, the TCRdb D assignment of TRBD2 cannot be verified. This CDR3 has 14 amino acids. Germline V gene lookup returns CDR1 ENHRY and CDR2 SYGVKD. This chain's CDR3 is CAISGLAGNNEQFF.